This T cell receptor (beta chain) is from a study of cytomegalovirus exposure and HLA in healthy donors. General study findings and limits: Rare TCR sequences dominated, though some public TCRs recurred in many donors.

Deletions cut 1 base from V and 7 bases from J, with 9 bases between. The V gene's germline CDR1 is MNHNY and CDR2 SVGAGI (reference sequence). This CDR3 spans 13 amino acids. Using immunoSEQ multiplex PCR, the repertoire was profiled, and TCRdb retains in-frame clones only, with some absent. The table records 150,000 to 180,000 clones, about 88% of them present only once. Details on this clone: Its antigen is undetermined.

Separate from the approximately 670-subject first cohort, the roughly 120-subject validation cohort was the one that the donors belonged to. Source material: PBMCs. The rearrangement uses TRBV6-6 and TRBJ2-3; D remains unclear. The TCR sequence derives from a man aged 18 to 29 in good health and CMV-seropositive. CDR3 region: CASSYWAPNTQYF. The CDR3 DNA sequence: TGTGCCAGCAGTTACTGGGCCCCCAATACGCAGTATTTT.